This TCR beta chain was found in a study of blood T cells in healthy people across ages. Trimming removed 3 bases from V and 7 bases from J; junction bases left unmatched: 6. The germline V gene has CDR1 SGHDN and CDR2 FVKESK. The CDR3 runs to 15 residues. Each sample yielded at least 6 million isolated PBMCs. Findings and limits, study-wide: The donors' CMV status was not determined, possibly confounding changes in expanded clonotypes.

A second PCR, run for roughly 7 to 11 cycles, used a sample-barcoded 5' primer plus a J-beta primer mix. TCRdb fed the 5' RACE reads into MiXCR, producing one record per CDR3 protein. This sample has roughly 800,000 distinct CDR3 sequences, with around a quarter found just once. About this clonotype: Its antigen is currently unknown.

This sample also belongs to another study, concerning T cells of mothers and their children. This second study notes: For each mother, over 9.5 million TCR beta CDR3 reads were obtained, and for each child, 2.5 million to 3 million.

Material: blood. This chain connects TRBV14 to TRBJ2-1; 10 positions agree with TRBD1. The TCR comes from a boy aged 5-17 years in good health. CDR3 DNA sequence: TGTGCCAGCAGCCACCCCTGGGACAGGGGAAATGAGCAGTTCTTC. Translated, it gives CASSHPWDRGNEQFF.